This TCR beta chain was recovered during a study of shared clonotypes between healthy human individuals. CDR1 SGHVS and CDR2 FQNEAQ come from the germline V gene. The CDR3 consists of 14 residues. The V end lost 4 bases, the J end lost 2 bases, and 12 bases lay between the germline ends. Sequencing used immunoSEQ multiplex PCR; TCRdb keeps in-frame clones, though not all of them. The table shows roughly 400,000 clones, with roughly 96% occurring only once. General study findings and limits: Few donors limited the genetic and exposure-history diversity represented.

A word on this clone: What it binds is unknown.

This TCR derives from a man under 40 in good health. The sequenced material came from memory CD8+ T cells sorted from blood. Subset noted: CD45RO+ cells pooled with CCR7-negative TemRA cells. The genes are TRBV7-8 and TRBJ2-7; either TRBD1 or TRBD2 may fit D (7 bases each). The CDR3 is CASSSPGGAYEQYF. The DNA of the CDR3 is TGTGCCAGCAGCTCACCAGGGGGGGCCTACGAGCAGTACTTC.